This note documents a single T cell receptor beta chain sequence. This specimen belongs to a study of blood T cell repertoires in COVID-19. Background on the study: The cDNA or gDNA used as material had been derived from T cells, B-cell-depleted T cells, or PBMCs.

Sequenced by immunoSEQ multiplex PCR; TCRdb stores in-frame clones only, minus some. The data show 84,000 or so clones, with 80% seen just once and around 21% held by the top ten. Trimming stripped 0 bases from V and 8 bases from J, with 15 bases between. The CDR3 has 15 amino acids. The germline V gene has CDR1 SGHRS and CDR2 YFSETQ. Sequencing used peripheral blood. The chain has TRBV5-1 and TRBJ2-1, with D perhaps TRBD1 (6 bases). The source is a woman older than 75 with acute or convalescent COVID-19. The CDR3 DNA is TGCGCCAGCAGCTTGGCCGGACAGCCATGGGATGAGCAGTTCTTC. Protein product: CASSLAGQPWDEQFF. The variable domain in full, with the rest retrieved from reference TRBV5-1 and TRBJ2-1, is KAGVTQTPRYLIKTRGQQVTLSCSPISGHRSVSWYQQTPGQGLQFLFEYFSETQRNKGNFPGRFSGRQFSNSRSEMNVSTLELGDSALYLCASSLAGQPWDEQFFGPGTRLTVL.